The rows below give T cell receptor beta chains drawn from one sample of a study of metastatic and nonmetastatic thyroid tumors. TCRdb re-called the PCR reads through MiXCR. Of about 45,000 clones listed, less than 5% were seen once; the top ten hold roughly a tenth. The sequenced material came from blood. Receptors were obtained from a female donor with papillary thyroid cancer or a benign thyroid nodule (not recorded which). Some clones in this sample may be carry-over from other donors' samples. The CDR3 runs from the conserved cysteine through the conserved F or W. D genes are given only for firm matches. Size is omitted from some rows. Given values are once, few, many or a class for expanded clones.

d_gene: TRBD2
v_gene: TRBV20-1
j_gene: TRBJ2-7
abundance: many
CDR3aa: CSAHLSGSNDEQYF
CDR3nt: TGCAGTGCTCACTTAAGCGGGAGTAACGACGAGCAGTACTTC

d_gene: TRBD1
v_gene: TRBV9
j_gene: TRBJ2-6
abundance: many
CDR3aa: CASSVNIFGTVANVLTF
CDR3nt: TGTGCCAGCAGCGTAAATATTTTCGGGACAGTCGCCAACGTCCTGACTTTC

d_gene: TRBD2
v_gene: TRBV5-1
j_gene: TRBJ2-3
abundance: many
CDR3aa: CASSFAGDGDTQYF
CDR3nt: TGCGCCAGCAGCTTCGCGGGAGACGGGGATACGCAGTATTTT

d_gene: .
v_gene: TRBV7-9
j_gene: TRBJ2-1
abundance: many
CDR3aa: CASKPTGSSYNEQFF
CDR3nt: TGTGCCAGCAAACCGACGGGGAGCTCCTACAATGAGCAGTTCTTC

d_gene: TRBD2
v_gene: TRBV7-3
j_gene: TRBJ2-1
abundance: many
CDR3aa: CASSLLAGVVNNEQFF
CDR3nt: TGTGCCAGCAGCCTTTTAGCGGGAGTGGTAAACAATGAGCAGTTCTTC

d_gene: .
v_gene: TRBV11-3
j_gene: TRBJ2-3
abundance: many
CDR3aa: CASSPGPDLADTQYF
CDR3nt: TGTGCCAGCAGCCCGGGGCCAGATCTGGCAGATACGCAGTATTTT

d_gene: .
v_gene: TRBV3-1
j_gene: TRBJ1-2
abundance: many
CDR3aa: CASSQQEGNYGYTF
CDR3nt: TGTGCCAGCAGCCAGCAGGAGGGCAACTATGGCTACACCTTC

d_gene: .
v_gene: TRBV28
j_gene: TRBJ1-4
abundance: many
CDR3aa: CASSPQGGVEKLFF
CDR3nt: TGTGCCAGCAGTCCCCAGGGTGGAGTTGAAAAACTGTTTTTT

d_gene: .
v_gene: TRBV2
j_gene: TRBJ2-7
abundance: .
CDR3aa: CASSEISGENEQYF
CDR3nt: TGTGCCAGCAGTGAAATATCCGGCGAGAACGAGCAGTACTTC

d_gene: .
v_gene: TRBV18
j_gene: TRBJ1-5
abundance: .
CDR3aa: CASSPFRNQGNQPQHF
CDR3nt: TGTGCCAGCTCACCATTCCGAAATCAGGGCAATCAGCCCCAGCATTTT

d_gene: TRBD1
v_gene: TRBV6-1
j_gene: TRBJ2-7
abundance: many
CDR3aa: CASGFGTGFNEQYF
CDR3nt: TGTGCCAGCGGTTTCGGGACAGGGTTTAACGAGCAGTACTTC

d_gene: .
v_gene: TRBV7-9
j_gene: TRBJ1-1
abundance: many
CDR3aa: CASSAAGTEAFF
CDR3nt: TGTGCCAGCAGCGCAGCGGGCACTGAAGCTTTCTTT

d_gene: .
v_gene: TRBV27
j_gene: TRBJ1-1
abundance: medium-sized
CDR3aa: CASRDIRLPREAFF
CDR3nt: TGTGCCAGCAGGGACATAAGGTTGCCACGGGAAGCTTTCTTT

d_gene: TRBD2
v_gene: TRBV12-3/TRBV12-4
j_gene: TRBJ2-1
abundance: many
CDR3aa: CASSFSILAGIDEQFF
CDR3nt: TGTGCCAGCAGTTTTTCCATCCTAGCGGGAATAGATGAGCAGTTCTTC

d_gene: .
v_gene: TRBV27
j_gene: TRBJ1-6
abundance: few
CDR3aa: CASRLSSGVSPLHF
CDR3nt: TGTGCCAGCAGACTTAGCTCAGGGGTGTCACCCCTCCACTTT

d_gene: TRBD2
v_gene: TRBV7-8
j_gene: TRBJ2-7
abundance: many
CDR3aa: CASSLLAGGSRCDF
CDR3nt: TGTGCCAGCAGCTTACTAGCGGGAGGATCTCGCTGTGACTTC

d_gene: TRBD2
v_gene: TRBV5-1
j_gene: TRBJ2-5
abundance: many
CDR3aa: CASSLAGGPETQYF
CDR3nt: TGCGCCAGCAGCTTGGCGGGAGGGCCAGAGACCCAGTACTTC

d_gene: .
v_gene: TRBV25-1
j_gene: TRBJ2-3
abundance: many
CDR3aa: CASSESGGTDTQYF
CDR3nt: TGTGCCAGCAGTGAAAGTGGCGGCACAGATACGCAGTATTTT